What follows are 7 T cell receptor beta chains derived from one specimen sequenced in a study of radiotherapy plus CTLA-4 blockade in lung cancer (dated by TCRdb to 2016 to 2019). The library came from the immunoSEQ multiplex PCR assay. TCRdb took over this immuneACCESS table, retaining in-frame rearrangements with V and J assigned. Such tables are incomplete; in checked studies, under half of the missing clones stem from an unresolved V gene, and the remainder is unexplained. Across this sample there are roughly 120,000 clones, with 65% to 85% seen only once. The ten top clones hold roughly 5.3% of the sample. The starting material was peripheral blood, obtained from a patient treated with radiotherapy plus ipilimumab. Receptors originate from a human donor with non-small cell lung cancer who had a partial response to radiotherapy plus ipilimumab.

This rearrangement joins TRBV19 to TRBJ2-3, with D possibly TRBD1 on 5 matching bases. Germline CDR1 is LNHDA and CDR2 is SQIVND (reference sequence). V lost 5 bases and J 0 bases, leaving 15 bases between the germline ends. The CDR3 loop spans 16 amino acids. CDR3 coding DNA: TGTGCCAGTAGTCGGAAGGGGATGGAGAGCACAGATACGCAGTATTTT. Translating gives CASSRKGMESTDTQYF. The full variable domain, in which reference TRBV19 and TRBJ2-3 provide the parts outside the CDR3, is DGGITQSPKYLFRKEGQNVTLSCEQNLNHDAMYWYRQDPGQGLRLIYYSQIVNDFQKGDIAEGYSVSREKKESFPLTVTSAQKNPTAFYLCASSRKGMESTDTQYFGPGTRLTVL.

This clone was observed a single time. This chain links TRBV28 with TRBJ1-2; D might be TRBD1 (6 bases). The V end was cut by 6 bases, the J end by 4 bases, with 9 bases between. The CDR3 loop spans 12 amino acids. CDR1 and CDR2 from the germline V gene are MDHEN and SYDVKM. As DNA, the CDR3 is TGTGCCAGCAGAGGGGGGGCCTATGGCTACACCTTC. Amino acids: CASRGGAYGYTF.

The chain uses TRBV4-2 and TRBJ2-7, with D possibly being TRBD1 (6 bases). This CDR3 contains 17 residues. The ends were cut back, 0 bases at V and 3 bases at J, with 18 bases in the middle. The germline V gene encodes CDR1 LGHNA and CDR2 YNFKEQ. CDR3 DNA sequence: TGTGCCAGCAGCCAAGAGGGGGCTCCGGCCATGATCTACGAGCAGTACTTC. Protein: CASSQEGAPAMIYEQYF.

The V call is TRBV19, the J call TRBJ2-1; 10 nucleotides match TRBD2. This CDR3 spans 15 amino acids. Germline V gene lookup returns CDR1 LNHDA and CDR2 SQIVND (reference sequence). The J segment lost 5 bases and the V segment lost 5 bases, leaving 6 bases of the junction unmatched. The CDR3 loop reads CASSPRTSGHNEQFF. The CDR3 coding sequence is TGTGCCAGTAGTCCTAGGACTAGCGGACACAATGAGCAGTTCTTC.

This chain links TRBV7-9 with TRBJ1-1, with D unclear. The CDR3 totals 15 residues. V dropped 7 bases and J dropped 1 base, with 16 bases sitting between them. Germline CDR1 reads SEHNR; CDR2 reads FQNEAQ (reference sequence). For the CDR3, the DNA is TGTGCCAGCACCGCAAGAGTTGCGGGGAACACTGAAGCTTTCTTT. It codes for CASTARVAGNTEAFF.

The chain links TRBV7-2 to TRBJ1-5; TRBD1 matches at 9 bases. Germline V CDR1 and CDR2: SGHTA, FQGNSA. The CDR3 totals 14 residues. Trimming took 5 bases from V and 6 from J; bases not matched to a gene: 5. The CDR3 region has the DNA TGTGCCAGCAGCGGGACAGGGATCGGTCAGCCCCAGCATTTT. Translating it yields CASSGTGIGQPQHF.

CDR3 in amino acids: CASSSGTLRSDGYTF. The CDR3 coding sequence is TGTGCCAGCAGTTCCGGGACACTCAGGTCGGACGGCTACACCTTC. The chain has TRBV6-5 and TRBJ1-2, with D tentatively TRBD1 (6 bases). Germline V gene data show CDR1 as MNHEY and CDR2 as SVGAGI. The CDR3 has 15 residues. V lost 4 bases and J 8 bases, leaving 20 bases between the germline ends.